This T cell receptor beta chain stems from a study of blood T cells in healthy people across ages. Across the whole study: Per two T cells, template switching captured roughly one barcoded beta molecule. Study-wide findings and caveats: In long-lived donors, naive CD4+ cell counts and diversity exceeded those of aged donors. Conclusively comparing naive with antigen-experienced cells was impossible with unsorted PBMCs.

As for this clonotype: Its antigen is unidentified.

A J-beta primer mix and a sample-barcoded 5' primer were used in a second PCR of roughly 6 to 11 cycles. Each sample yielded at least 3 million CDR3-containing paired-end reads. TCRdb re-called the 5' RACE reads with MiXCR, one entry per CDR3 protein. The sample shows approximately 1.5 million distinct CDR3 sequences, around 40% of them seen only once. Per the germline V gene, CDR1 is SGDLS and CDR2 is YYNGEE. The CDR3 has 15 residues. The ends lost 0 bases at V and 6 bases at J; junction bases unmatched: 5. Sequenced: blood. This receptor was identified in a woman aged 18-30 years in good health. V usage is TRBV9 and J usage is TRBJ2-3; 9 bases are shared with TRBD2. The CDR3 nucleotides are TGTGCCAGCAGCGTAGCGGCTAGCGGGGCTGATACGCAGTATTTT. Amino acid sequence: CASSVAASGADTQYF.